This record looks at one T cell receptor (beta chain) sequence and its context. Its antigen is currently not known. Qualities for individual bases were not recorded, and no much larger clone is one base off. The cohort consisted of 666 healthy bone marrow donors. At the time of sampling, every cohort member was nominally healthy, though immune exposures that went unrecorded were likely present. The donor was CMV seronegative and belonged to the group of 350 or so seronegative cohort members. Each donor provided a peripheral blood sample, and peripheral blood mononuclear cells were used for TCR beta sequencing. The Qiagen DNeasy Blood Extraction Kit was used to extract genomic DNA from the blood cell samples. This sample stems from a study of cytomegalovirus exposure and HLA in healthy donors (dated by TCRdb to about 2017). Looking at the study overall: An earlier analysis of approximately 640 of the donors reported roughly 270 Gb of sequence data and around 110 million unique TCR beta sequences from about 179 million T cells. The number of typed donors differed by locus: about 620-630 for A, B, C, DRB1 and DQB1; roughly 510 for DQA1; approximately 600 for DPA1; and around 450 for DPB1. Roughly 5 DR-DQ haplotypes were treated as single units for association and clustering because of strong linkage in the cohort. An early release covering just under 650 HLA-typed donors comprised about 300 gigabases of sequencing data and some 79 million unique TCR sequences. Among 300 to 500 genotyped donors of the cohort, an average of roughly 230,000 unique TCR beta nucleotide sequences was sequenced per donor, of which about 20% were non-productive. To decide whether each TCR beta V gene segment behaved as functional or pseudogenic, an earlier analysis of 587 of the donors relied on high-throughput TCR beta sequencing. The study profiled the T cell repertoires of hundreds of subjects by immunosequencing and related them to cytomegalovirus serostatus. Both class I and class II loci were covered by HLA typing, at four-digit resolution. A later analysis re-examined previously published TCR beta repertoires from about 670 donors and added high-resolution HLA genotyping to investigate patterns of TCR occurrence. To predict cytomegalovirus infection status, the study combined high-throughput TCR immunosequencing, statistical association of individual TCRs with disease status, and machine learning. Donor age, sex, ethnicity and CMV serostatus were collected together with the repertoire data. The later analysis used no new phenotypic data to find candidate immune exposures, relying instead on TCR beta sequences and their occurrence across donors. Every discovery cohort repertoire had been produced on one sequencing platform. The genetic ancestry cluster associated with self-reported Caucasian donors included 81% of the roughly 380 genotyped donors. A later genetic analysis used genome-wide SNP genotypes for about 65% of the 666 donors, treating that subset as a discovery cohort. The study aimed to test whether cataloging public T cell receptors could reveal signatures of past pathogen exposure. Besides the first cohort of more than 650 subjects, a separate validation cohort made up of over 100 different subjects was used.

Study-level results and caveats: Only TCR beta chains were sequenced in this cohort, and the absence of alpha or paired-chain data limited detectable features. V-gene and J-gene trimming of TCR beta chains was associated with a missense DCLRE1C variant in a later genetic analysis, and the association was replicated in an independent cohort. Because HLA typing was unavailable for some donors at each locus, only the typed subset was used in association tests. When HLA alleles, especially DR and DQ, strongly co-occurred, attributing TCR associations to individual alleles was difficult. In vitro tests confirmed that a few of the cytomegalovirus-associated TCR beta chains recognize cytomegalovirus antigens. A later genetic analysis reported fewer N-insertions in productive TCRs among donors in an Asian-associated ancestry cluster than the approximately 700-donor mean. Broadly in line with IMGT annotations, most TCR beta V segments showed up in productive rearrangements about 90% or about 30% of the time in an earlier analysis of some 590 of the donors. A further reported finding was that TCR beta sequences accurately predicted the HLA-A and HLA-B alleles for most subjects in the first cohort. Some IMGT-functional V segments, including TRBV6-2 and TRBV6-3, could not be told apart with the 87-base-pair reads, so those segments were excluded. A later analysis reported that several top co-occurrence clusters appeared linked to parvovirus B19, influenza, CMV and Epstein-Barr virus. In a later analysis, most CMV-associated TCR beta chains were found to appear HLA-restricted, with HLA associations seemingly driven largely by CMV exposure. Because counts were too low, about 18 rarely observed V segments, including chromosome 9 orphons, were excluded from the earlier analysis of roughly 580 of the donors. Across donors, most TCR sequences were observed very rarely, whereas some public TCRs were present in many individuals. In a later analysis, HLA-associated TCR beta chains were found to be more clonally expanded and to have lower generation probabilities than equally common non-associated chains. According to a later analysis, TCR association rates differed among HLA loci, with DRB1 alleles showing the most associated TCRs and HLA-C alleles showing the fewest. The classifier was reported to diagnose cytomegalovirus status with high specificity and sensitivity in both the original and validation cohorts. The study listed around 160 TCR beta chains as associated with cytomegalovirus. Roughly uniform sequencing depth across donors was assumed in presence/absence analyses, although this assumption may not hold. The only immune exposure information available for the cohort was CMV serostatus. Linkage disequilibrium might explain the correlated functional status among segregating V segments, but an unknown experimental factor could not be ruled out. The authors suggested that the approach could potentially be extended to other disease states and immunological phenotypes. A later analysis associated 16,951 TCR beta sequences with specific HLA alleles at a false discovery rate of 0.05. A cluster of highly shared sequence variants was judged likely to represent a technical artifact of the sequencing pipeline.

V has 5 bases trimmed and J has 0 bases trimmed; junction bases matching no gene number 6. The CDR3 starts with the cysteine, ends with the phenylalanine, and has 16 residues. The retained sequence is limited to the CDR3, 48 bases, with the frame set at the first base. The germline V gene (reference sequence) supplies CDR1 MNHNY and CDR2 SVGAGI. The method was the immunoSEQ multiplex PCR assay. The multiplex PCR relied on a mix of 60 forward primers for TCR Vbeta segments and 13 reverse primers for TCR Jbeta segments. Amplification of the CDR3 region of rearranged TCR beta genes was performed with a multiplex PCR assay on genomic DNA. The Illumina HiSeq System was used to sequence the amplified TCR beta libraries as 87-base-pair reads. The authors processed their data as follows. A later analysis counted tens of millions of unique TCR beta chains across the approximately 700 repertoires, and around 9.9 million of these chains were shared by at least two donors. Raw reads were error-corrected and collapsed into unique sequences by a nearest-neighbor algorithm in which closely related sequences were merged to remove PCR and sequencing errors. To assign V, D and J gene segments, CDR3 sequences were aligned to IMGT reference sequences. Each retained sequence needed at least a six-nucleotide match to both a V gene segment and a J gene segment. Rearrangements were classified as productive when the CDR3 lacked stop codons and remained in frame with V and J, and all other rearrangements were classified as non-productive. Following IMGT convention, CDR3 was defined as the stretch from the second conserved V-encoded cysteine to the conserved J-encoded phenylalanine. The earlier analysis of about 620 of the donors excluded sequences that lacked an unambiguous match to a single V gene segment. An earlier analysis of several hundred of the donors called V segments functional above 56.7% productive rearrangements and segregating when the between-donor standard deviation exceeded 5%. To diagnose cytomegalovirus status from the catalog of TCR beta chain sequences, a statistical classification framework was built. A later analysis assigned V and J genes by comparing TCR nucleotide sequences with IMGT/GENE-DB human TR gene sequences. A later analysis assigned CDR3 sequences and most-parsimonious VDJ recombination scenarios with the TCRdist pipeline. A later analysis defined each TCR beta chain by its CDR3 amino acid sequence plus V-gene family, and excluded reads lacking a unique V-gene family. In a later analysis, nearly 600 highly shared, low-generation-probability nucleotide sequences were removed to address suspected cross-contamination and a sequencing artifact. A later analysis calculated a clonal expansion index for each public chain from normalized within-repertoire ranks of inferred template counts. A later analysis computed generation probabilities with a VDJ recombination model fitted to out-of-frame rearrangements, and checked the results against IGoR. Hypergeometric tests were used in a later analysis to score TCR-TCR, TCR-HLA and TCR-CMV co-occurrence, with a repertoire-size bias correction applied to the TCR pairs. To estimate false discovery rates, a later analysis permuted the HLA or CMV assignments 20 times. In a later analysis, co-occurring TCRs were grouped with DBSCAN, and TCRdist sequence similarity was added when clustering was performed within HLA-allele-positive subsets. Co-occurrence clustering excluded repertoires with fewer than 30,000 or more than 120,000 public chains, plus five with anomalous nucleotide sharing. TCRdb provides this immuneACCESS table in a form limited to in-frame rearrangements. Some clones are lacking; in checked studies, under half of them reflect an unresolved V gene, and why the rest are absent is not known. The V and J calls and clone size are taken from that table; D and trimming were inferred from the DNA. Within this sample are 150,000 to 200,000 clones, with roughly 80% of them counted one time only. Approximately 2% of the sample comes from the top ten.

This sequence uses TRBV6-6 and TRBJ2-3, and TRBD2 aligns with 9 junction nucleotides. This sequence originates from a female donor in good health and CMV-seronegative. The sample was PBMCs. The DNA reads TGTGCCAGCAGTCCAGGACTAGCGTGGAGCACAGATACGCAGTATTTT. Its coded protein is CASSPGLAWSTDTQYF.